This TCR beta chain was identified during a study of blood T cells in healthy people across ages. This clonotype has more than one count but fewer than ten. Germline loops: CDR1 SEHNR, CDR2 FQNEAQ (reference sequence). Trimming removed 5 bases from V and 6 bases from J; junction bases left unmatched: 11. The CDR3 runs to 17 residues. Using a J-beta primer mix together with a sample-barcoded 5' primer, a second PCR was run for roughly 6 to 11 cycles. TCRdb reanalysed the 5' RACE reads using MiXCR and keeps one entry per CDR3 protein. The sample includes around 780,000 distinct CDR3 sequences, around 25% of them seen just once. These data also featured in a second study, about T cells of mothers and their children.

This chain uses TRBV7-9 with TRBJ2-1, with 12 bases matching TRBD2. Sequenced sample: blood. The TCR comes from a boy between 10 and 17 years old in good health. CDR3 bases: TGTGCCAGCAGCCTTTCATTACTAGCGGGGGGCCTCAATGAGCAGTTCTTC. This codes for CASSLSLLAGGLNEQFF.